Listed below are T cell receptor beta chains from one sample, sequenced in a study of T-cell reconstitution after alpha-beta-depleted transplantation in children. TCRdb reprocessed the PCR reads with MiXCR, giving one entry per CDR3 protein. Of about 1,000,000 distinct CDR3 sequences listed, about 29% are singletons. The sample in question was PBMCs, mostly from graft donor cells, obtained 360 days after TCRalphabeta/CD19-depleted stem cell transplant. The receptors stem from a boy in the first two years of life who had a stem cell transplant for SCID, so the T cells may come from the graft donor. Both conserved end residues are part of each CDR3. Each record gives: D gene, J gene, clone size, V gene, CDR3 protein, CDR3 DNA. D genes are given only for firm matches. Clone size is given for some rows only: seen once, a few or many times, or a class if the clone is expanded.

TRBD1 TRBJ1-2 NA TRBV12-3/TRBV12-4 CASGRDSLLYGYTF TGTGCCAGCGGCCGGGACAGTCTACTCTATGGCTACACCTTC
NA TRBJ2-3 few TRBV20-1 CSASFRDLGTDTQYF TGCAGTGCTAGTTTTCGGGACTTGGGGACAGATACGCAGTATTTT
NA TRBJ2-7 few TRBV19 CASGSGVAYEQYF TGTGCCAGTGGATCGGGGGTGGCCTACGAGCAGTACTTC
TRBD2 TRBJ2-7 few TRBV15 CATSNLAGGEQYF TGTGCCACCAGCAATCTAGCGGGTGGCGAGCAGTACTTC
TRBD1 TRBJ1-4 few TRBV12-3/TRBV12-4 CASSPGDRVKGEKLFF TGTGCCAGCAGCCCCGGGGACAGGGTCAAAGGTGAAAAACTGTTTTTT
NA TRBJ2-1 NA TRBV29-1 CSVEPGPSSYNEQFF TGCAGCGTTGAGCCAGGTCCGAGCTCCTACAATGAGCAGTTCTTC
NA TRBJ2-5 once TRBV4-1 CASSQDRGKQETQYF TGCGCCAGCAGCCAAGATCGTGGTAAACAAGAGACCCAGTACTTC
TRBD2 TRBJ2-3 NA TRBV5-7 CASTILGTSVADTQYF TGTGCCAGCACCATTCTGGGGACTAGCGTAGCAGATACGCAGTATTTT
NA TRBJ2-3 few TRBV4-3 CASSHSGTPIF TGCGCCAGCAGCCACAGCGGAACGCCGATATTT
NA TRBJ2-1 few TRBV6-5 CASSYSLVGGREQFF TGTGCCAGCAGTTACTCGCTCGTGGGGGGAAGAGAGCAGTTCTTC
TRBD1 TRBJ2-5 few TRBV12-3/TRBV12-4 CASSWGQLQETQYF TGTGCCAGCAGTTGGGGACAGCTCCAAGAGACCCAGTACTTC
NA TRBJ2-1 many TRBV4-2 CASSPSGTSYNEQFF TGTGCCAGCAGCCCGTCAGGGACTTCCTACAATGAGCAGTTCTTC
TRBD1 TRBJ2-4 NA TRBV3-1 CASSQQVPRLGQGKNIQYF TGTGCCAGCAGCCAACAGGTCCCCCGGCTAGGACAGGGAAAAAACATTCAGTACTTC
TRBD1 TRBJ2-2 NA TRBV7-3 CASSLDRVGELFF TGTGCCAGCAGCCTGGACAGGGTCGGGGAGCTGTTTTTT
NA TRBJ2-1 NA TRBV3-1 CASSKDWNYNEQFF TGTGCCAGCAGCAAAGACTGGAACTACAATGAGCAGTTCTTC
TRBD1 TRBJ1-2 few TRBV6-6 CAATGGAYGYTF TGTGCCGCCACAGGGGGCGCCTATGGCTACACCTTC
NA TRBJ1-1 NA TRBV6-1 CASSPVAEAFF TGTGCCAGCAGTCCCGTAGCTGAAGCTTTCTTT
NA TRBJ1-4 few TRBV20-1 CSARPARGTNEKLFF TGCAGTGCTAGGCCCGCGAGGGGGACTAATGAAAAACTGTTTTTT
NA TRBJ1-1 few TRBV10-3 CAISALNTEAFF TGTGCCATCAGTGCTCTGAACACTGAAGCTTTCTTT
NA TRBJ2-5 NA TRBV2 CASSDPLGETQYF TGTGCCAGCAGTGATCCCCTAGGAGAGACCCAGTACTTC
NA TRBJ1-3 few TRBV28 CASSSPAGNTIYF TGTGCCAGCAGTTCTCCGGCAGGAAACACCATATATTTT
NA TRBJ2-7 few TRBV5-1 CASSLEGRDYEQYF TGCGCCAGCAGCTTGGAAGGGAGAGATTACGAGCAGTACTTC
NA TRBJ1-1 few TRBV19 CASSAHRRGKRNTEAFF TGTGCCAGTTCCGCCCATAGGAGGGGAAAGAGGAACACTGAAGCTTTCTTT
TRBD2 TRBJ2-5 NA TRBV29-1 CSVTHTSGVGETQYF TGCAGCGTTACCCACACTAGCGGGGTAGGGGAGACCCAGTACTTC
TRBD1 TRBJ1-1 NA TRBV6-5 CASSYQPGQGNTEAFF TGTGCCAGCAGTTACCAGCCGGGACAGGGAAACACTGAAGCTTTCTTT
NA TRBJ2-2 NA TRBV2 CASIDPPGYANTGELFF TGTGCCAGCATCGACCCACCGGGTTACGCGAACACCGGGGAGCTGTTTTTT
NA TRBJ2-5 NA TRBV18 CASSPPRGIQETQYF TGTGCCAGCTCACCACCAAGGGGGATACAAGAGACCCAGTACTTC
NA TRBJ1-3 NA TRBV5-1 CASSLVGGDSRNTIYF TGCGCCAGCAGCTTGGTCGGCGGCGACAGTCGAAACACCATATATTTT